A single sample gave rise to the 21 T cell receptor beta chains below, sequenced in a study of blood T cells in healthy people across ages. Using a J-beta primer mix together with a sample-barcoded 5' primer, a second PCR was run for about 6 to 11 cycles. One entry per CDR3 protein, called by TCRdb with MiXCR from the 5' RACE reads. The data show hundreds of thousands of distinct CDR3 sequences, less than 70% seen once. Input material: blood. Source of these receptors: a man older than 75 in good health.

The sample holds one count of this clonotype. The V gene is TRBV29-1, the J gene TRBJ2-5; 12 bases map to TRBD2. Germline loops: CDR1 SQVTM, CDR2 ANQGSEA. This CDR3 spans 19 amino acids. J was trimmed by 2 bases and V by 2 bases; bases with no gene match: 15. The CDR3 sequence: CSVECPPGTSGSVQETQYF. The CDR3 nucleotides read TGCAGCGTTGAATGTCCACCCGGGACTAGCGGGTCAGTACAAGAGACCCAGTACTTC.

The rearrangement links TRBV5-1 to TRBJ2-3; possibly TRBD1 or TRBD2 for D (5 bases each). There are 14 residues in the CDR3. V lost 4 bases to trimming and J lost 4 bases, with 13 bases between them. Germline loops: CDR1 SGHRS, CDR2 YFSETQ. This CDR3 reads CASSLRDRADTQYF. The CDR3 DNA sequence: TGCGCCAGCAGCCTACGGGACCGTGCAGATACGCAGTATTTT.

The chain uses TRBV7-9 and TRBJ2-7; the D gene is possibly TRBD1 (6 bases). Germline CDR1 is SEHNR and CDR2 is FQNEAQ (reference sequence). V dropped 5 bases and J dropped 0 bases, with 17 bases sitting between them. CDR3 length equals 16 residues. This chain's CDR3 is CASSASGHPYSYEQYF. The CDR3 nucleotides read TGTGCCAGCAGCGCTTCGGGACACCCATACTCCTACGAGCAGTACTTC. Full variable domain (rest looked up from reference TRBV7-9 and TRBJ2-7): DTGVSQNPRHKITKRGQNVTFRCDPISEHNRLYWYRQTLGQGPEFLTYFQNEAQLEKSRLLSDRFSAERPKGSFSTLEIQRTEQGDSAMYLCASSASGHPYSYEQYFGPGTRLTVT.

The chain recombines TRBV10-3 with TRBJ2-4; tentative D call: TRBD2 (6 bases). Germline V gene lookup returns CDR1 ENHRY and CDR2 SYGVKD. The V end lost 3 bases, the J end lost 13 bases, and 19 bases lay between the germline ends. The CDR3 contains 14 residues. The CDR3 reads CAISELAPYGEQYF. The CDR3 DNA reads TGTGCCATCAGTGAACTAGCCCCCTACGGGGAGCAGTACTTC.

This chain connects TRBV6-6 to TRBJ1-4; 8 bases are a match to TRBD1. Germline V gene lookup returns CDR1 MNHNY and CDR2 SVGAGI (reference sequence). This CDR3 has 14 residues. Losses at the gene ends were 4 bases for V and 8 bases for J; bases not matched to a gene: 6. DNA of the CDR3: TGTGCCAGCAGTTTGGACAGGGCTGGAGAAAAACTGTTTTTT. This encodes CASSLDRAGEKLFF.

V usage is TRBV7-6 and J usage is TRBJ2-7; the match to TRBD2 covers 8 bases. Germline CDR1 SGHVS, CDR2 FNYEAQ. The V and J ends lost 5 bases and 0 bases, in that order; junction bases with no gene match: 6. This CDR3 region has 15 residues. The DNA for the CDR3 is TGTGCCAGCAGCCCGGGGGGGGTCAGCTCCTACGAGCAGTACTTC. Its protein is CASSPGGVSSYEQYF. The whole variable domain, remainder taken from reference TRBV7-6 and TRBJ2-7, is GAGVSQSPRYKVTKRGQDVALRCDPISGHVSLYWYRQALGQGPEFLTYFNYEAQQDKSGLPNDRFSAERPEGSISTLTIQRTEQRDSAMYRCASSPGGVSSYEQYFGPGTRLTVT.

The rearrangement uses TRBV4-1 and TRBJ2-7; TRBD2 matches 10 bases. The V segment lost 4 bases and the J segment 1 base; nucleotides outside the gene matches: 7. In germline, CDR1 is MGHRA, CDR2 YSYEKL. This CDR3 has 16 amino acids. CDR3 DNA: TGCGCCAGCAGCCTCACAACTAGCGGGGCGTCCTACGAGCAGTACTTC. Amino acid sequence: CASSLTTSGASYEQYF.

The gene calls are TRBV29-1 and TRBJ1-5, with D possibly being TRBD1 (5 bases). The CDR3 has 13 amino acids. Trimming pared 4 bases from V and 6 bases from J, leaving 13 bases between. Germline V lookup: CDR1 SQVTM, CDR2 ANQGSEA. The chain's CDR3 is CSVATGGFQPQHF. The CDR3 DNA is TGCAGCGTTGCGACGGGGGGATTTCAGCCCCAGCATTTT.

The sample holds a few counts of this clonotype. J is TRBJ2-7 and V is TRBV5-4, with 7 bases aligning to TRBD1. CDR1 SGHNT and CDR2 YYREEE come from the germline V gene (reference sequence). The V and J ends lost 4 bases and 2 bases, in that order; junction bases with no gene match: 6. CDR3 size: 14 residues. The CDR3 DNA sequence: TGTGCCAGCAGCCCTCCCGGGACAGCCTACGAGCAGTACTTC. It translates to CASSPPGTAYEQYF.

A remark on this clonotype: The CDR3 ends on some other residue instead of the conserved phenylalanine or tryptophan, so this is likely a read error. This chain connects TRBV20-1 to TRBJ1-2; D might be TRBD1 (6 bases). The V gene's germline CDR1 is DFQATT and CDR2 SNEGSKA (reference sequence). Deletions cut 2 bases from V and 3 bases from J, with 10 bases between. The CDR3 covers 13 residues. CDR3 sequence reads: CSARRGADYGYTL. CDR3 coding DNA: TGCAGTGCTAGAAGGGGGGCAGACTATGGCTACACCCTC.

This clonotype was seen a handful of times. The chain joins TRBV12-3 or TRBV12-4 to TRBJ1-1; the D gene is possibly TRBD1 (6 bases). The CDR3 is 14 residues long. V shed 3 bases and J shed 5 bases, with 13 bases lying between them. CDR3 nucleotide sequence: TGTGCCAGCAGTTTGGCGGGGGCGCTTACTGAAGCTTTCTTT. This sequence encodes CASSLAGALTEAFF.

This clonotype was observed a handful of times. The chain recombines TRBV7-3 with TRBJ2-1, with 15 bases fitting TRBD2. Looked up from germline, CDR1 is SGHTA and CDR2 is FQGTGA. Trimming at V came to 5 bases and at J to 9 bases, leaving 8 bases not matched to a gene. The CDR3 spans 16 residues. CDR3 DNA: TGTGCCAGCAGCCCCCAGGGACTAGCGGGAGGACGTGAGCAGTTCTTC. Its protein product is CASSPQGLAGGREQFF.

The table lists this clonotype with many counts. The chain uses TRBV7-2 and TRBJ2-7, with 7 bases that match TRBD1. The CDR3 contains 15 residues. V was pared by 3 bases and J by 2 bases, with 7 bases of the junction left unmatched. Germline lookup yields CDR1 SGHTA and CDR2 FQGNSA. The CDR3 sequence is CASSLGPGQTYEQYF. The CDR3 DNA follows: TGTGCCAGCAGCTTGGGTCCGGGACAGACCTACGAGCAGTACTTC. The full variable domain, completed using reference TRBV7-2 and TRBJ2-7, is GAGVSQSPSNKVTEKGKDVELRCDPISGHTALYWYRQSLGQGLEFLIYFQGNSAPDKSGLPSDRFSAERTGGSVSTLTIQRTQQEDSAVYLCASSLGPGQTYEQYFGPGTRLTVT.

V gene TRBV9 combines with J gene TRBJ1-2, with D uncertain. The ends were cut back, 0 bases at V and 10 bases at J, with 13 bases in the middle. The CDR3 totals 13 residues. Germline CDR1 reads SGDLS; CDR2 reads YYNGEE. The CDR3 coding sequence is TGTGCCAGCAGCGTAGTGGGCCAGGATCTCTACACCTTC. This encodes CASSVVGQDLYTF.

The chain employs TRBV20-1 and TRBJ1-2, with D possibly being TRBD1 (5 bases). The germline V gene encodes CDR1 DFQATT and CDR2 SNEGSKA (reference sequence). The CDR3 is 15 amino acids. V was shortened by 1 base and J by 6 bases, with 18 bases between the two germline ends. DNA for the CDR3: TGCAGTGCTAGAGGGGGCGAGGCGGGAAGTAATGGCTACACCTTC. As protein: CSARGGEAGSNGYTF.

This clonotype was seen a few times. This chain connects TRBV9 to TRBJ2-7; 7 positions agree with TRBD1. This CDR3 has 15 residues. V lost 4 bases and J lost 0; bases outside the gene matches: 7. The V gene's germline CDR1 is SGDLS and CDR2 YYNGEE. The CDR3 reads CASSPRDSFSYEQYF. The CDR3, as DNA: TGTGCCAGCAGCCCCAGGGACAGCTTCTCCTACGAGCAGTACTTC.

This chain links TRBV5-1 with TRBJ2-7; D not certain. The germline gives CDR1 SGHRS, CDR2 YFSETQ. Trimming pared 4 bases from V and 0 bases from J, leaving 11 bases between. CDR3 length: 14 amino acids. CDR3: CASSVSQFSYEQYF. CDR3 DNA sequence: TGCGCCAGCAGCGTGAGCCAATTCTCCTACGAGCAGTACTTC.

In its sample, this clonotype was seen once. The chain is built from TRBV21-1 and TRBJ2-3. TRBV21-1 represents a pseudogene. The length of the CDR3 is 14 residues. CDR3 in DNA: TGTGCCAGCAGCAAAGCGGCCACGGGAGATACGCAGTATTTT. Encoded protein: CASSKAATGDTQYF.

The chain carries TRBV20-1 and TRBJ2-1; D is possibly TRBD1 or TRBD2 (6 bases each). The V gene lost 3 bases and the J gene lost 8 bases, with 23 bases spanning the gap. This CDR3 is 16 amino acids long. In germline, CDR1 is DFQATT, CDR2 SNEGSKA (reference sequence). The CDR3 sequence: CSASRGTRGFIYEQFF. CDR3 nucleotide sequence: TGCAGTGCTAGCCGGGGGACACGAGGATTTATCTATGAGCAGTTCTTC.

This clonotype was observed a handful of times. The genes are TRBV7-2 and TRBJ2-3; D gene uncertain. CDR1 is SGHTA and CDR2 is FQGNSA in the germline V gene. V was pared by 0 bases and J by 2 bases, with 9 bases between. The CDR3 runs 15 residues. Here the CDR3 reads CASSLAKGPTDTQYF. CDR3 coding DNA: TGTGCCAGCAGCTTAGCGAAAGGCCCCACAGATACGCAGTATTTT.

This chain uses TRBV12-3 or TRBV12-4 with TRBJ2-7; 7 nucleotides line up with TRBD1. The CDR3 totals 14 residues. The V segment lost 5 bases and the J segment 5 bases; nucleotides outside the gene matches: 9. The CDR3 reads CASSISGQYHEQYF. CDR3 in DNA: TGTGCCAGCAGTATATCGGGACAGTACCACGAGCAGTACTTC.